The 12 T cell receptor beta chains given below trace back to one sample, sequenced in a study of cytomegalovirus exposure and HLA in healthy donors. PCR was performed using 60 Vbeta and 13 Jbeta primers. Sequenced by immunoSEQ multiplex PCR; TCRdb stores in-frame clones only, minus some. In the table there are 250,000 to 350,000 clones, 72% of which are singletons. What was sequenced was PBMCs. Receptors were obtained from a female donor in good health and CMV-seronegative.

The chain is built from TRBV6-6 and TRBJ2-3; possibly TRBD1 for D (5 bases). The V and J ends lost 6 bases and 6 bases respectively, with 13 bases between them. In germline, CDR1 is MNHNY, CDR2 SVGAGI (reference sequence). The CDR3 covers 13 residues. CDR3 in DNA: TGTGCCAGCAGCGCCCCAGGGCAGGATACGCAGTATTTT. Protein product: CASSAPGQDTQYF.

The chain is built from TRBV5-1 and TRBJ1-5; D ambiguous. CDR1 and CDR2 (germline): SGHRS, YFSETQ. The CDR3 runs to 15 residues. The germline V and J ends were trimmed by 1 base and 0 bases, with 8 bases remaining between them. CDR3: CASSLSGVSNQPQHF. Written as DNA, the CDR3 is TGCGCCAGCAGCTTGTCCGGAGTTAGCAATCAGCCCCAGCATTTT.

The chain employs TRBV6-6 and TRBJ2-7; D not resolved. V lost 6 bases and J lost 4, with 16 bases in between. Looked up from germline, CDR1 is MNHNY and CDR2 is SVGAGI (reference sequence). The CDR3 contains 14 residues. CDR3 nucleotide sequence: TGTGCCAGCAGCCCCTGGGCGATACGATACGAGCAGTACTTC. This translates into CASSPWAIRYEQYF.

This clone was detected a few times. The chain recombines TRBV27 with TRBJ2-3, with a tentative D call TRBD2 (6 bases). The CDR3 loop spans 15 amino acids. CDR1 MNHEY and CDR2 SMNVEV come from the germline V gene (reference sequence). Trimming removed 7 bases from V and 0 bases from J, with 14 bases in between. CDR3 in amino acids: CASTLGSGSTDTQYF. In nucleotides, the CDR3 is TGTGCCAGCACGTTAGGAAGCGGGAGCACAGATACGCAGTATTTT.

This rearrangement joins TRBV28 to TRBJ2-7; D may be TRBD2 (6 bases). V was clipped by 7 bases and J by 0 bases, with 10 bases between them. Germline values: CDR1 MDHEN, CDR2 SYDVKM. The CDR3 runs 13 residues. The CDR3 region is CASTTGLSYEQYF. The CDR3 nucleotides read TGTGCCAGCACCACGGGACTCTCCTACGAGCAGTACTTC.

The table lists this clone with a few counts. The chain combines TRBV4-2 with TRBJ2-7, with 7 bases matching TRBD2. V lost 1 base to trimming and J lost 2 bases; unmatched junction nucleotides: 8. Germline lookup yields CDR1 LGHNA and CDR2 YNFKEQ. This CDR3 is built from 16 residues. CDR3 coding DNA: TGTGCCAGCAGCCAAGCCTTGCCGGGGGGAACCTACGAGCAGTACTTC. Translation: CASSQALPGGTYEQYF.

The V gene is TRBV27, the J gene TRBJ2-2; 11 bases match TRBD2. The CDR3 covers 18 residues. Trimming at V came to 2 bases and at J to 5 bases, leaving 10 bases not matched to a gene. Germline CDR1 reads MNHEY; CDR2 reads SMNVEV (reference sequence). The CDR3, as DNA: TGTGCCAGCAGTTTACAGGTGGGGCTAGCGGGAGGTACCGGGGAGCTGTTTTTT. It is translated as CASSLQVGLAGGTGELFF.

The chain joins TRBV2 to TRBJ2-5; TRBD2 matches at 10 bases. CDR3 length: 15 residues. With V trimmed by 5 bases and J by 2 bases, 5 bases remained unmatched. Germline CDR1 SNHLY, CDR2 FYNNEI. The CDR3 DNA follows: TGTGCCAGCAGTTCAGGACTAGCGGTACAAGAGACCCAGTACTTC. This translates into CASSSGLAVQETQYF. Supplemented by reference TRBV2 and TRBJ2-5, the full variable domain reads EPEVTQTPSHQVTQMGQEVILRCVPISNHLYFYWYRQILGQKVEFLVSFYNNEISEKSEIFDDQFSVERPDGSNFTLKIRSTKLEDSAMYFCASSSGLAVQETQYFGPGTRLLVL.

The CDR3, as DNA: TGTGCCAGCAGTCCCCCGTTGGGCCAAGATACGCAGTATTTT. Its translation: CASSPPLGQDTQYF. The chain has TRBV6-5 and TRBJ2-3, with D uncertain. The CDR3 runs to 14 residues. V lost 5 bases and J lost 5, with 14 bases in between. Germline CDR1 MNHEY, CDR2 SVGAGI.

The V gene is TRBV7-9, the J gene TRBJ1-1; 7 bases are a match to TRBD1. The germline CDR1 and CDR2 sequences are SEHNR and FQNEAQ (reference sequence). V was clipped by 6 bases and J by 1 base; unmatched bases: 8. The CDR3 is 15 residues long. DNA for the CDR3: TGTGCCAGCAGGGGTTGGACAGGCCCGAACACTGAAGCTTTCTTT. Translated: CASRGWTGPNTEAFF.

The CDR3 sequence is CASSLAGDIGWETQYF. The CDR3 DNA reads TGTGCCAGCAGCTTGGCCGGGGACATAGGATGGGAGACCCAGTACTTC. The chain has TRBV5-4 and TRBJ2-5, with a weak D call TRBD1 (6 bases). Germline-derived CDR1 and CDR2 are SGHNT and YYREEE (reference sequence). V shed 0 bases and J shed 5 bases, with 17 bases lying between them. This CDR3 spans 16 amino acids.

The CDR3 region has the DNA TGTGCCAGCAGCCACACACAGGGTCCTGATGAAAAACTGTTTTTT. This gives the protein CASSHTQGPDEKLFF. The chain carries TRBV5-5 and TRBJ1-4; D might be TRBD1 (6 bases). Trimming took 4 bases from V and 6 from J, leaving 16 bases between them. In germline, CDR1 is SGHKS, CDR2 YYEKEE (reference sequence). The CDR3 is made up of 15 amino acids.